The 18 T cell receptor beta chains given below trace back to one sample, sequenced in a study of human T cells and chemical hapten exposure. TCRdb re-analysed the RACE reads in MiXCR, keeping a single row per CDR3 protein. The sample has some 36,000 distinct CDR3 sequences; 10% are singletons. Regarding time point: pre-sensitization, week 0. Treatment in this sample: therapeutic diphenylcyclopropenone sensitization with weekly scalp DPC. Sequencing started from total RNA isolated from unfractionated whole blood. Sequenced material: whole blood, taken in connection with sensitization to the hapten diphenylcyclopropenone (DPC). The receptors derive from a man in his forties or fifties with alopecia areata. Some clones in this sample may be carry-over from other donors' samples.

There are many counts of this clonotype. This sequence joins TRBV11-2 and TRBJ2-1; D may be TRBD1 or TRBD2 (5 bases each). Germline assignment: CDR1 SGHAT and CDR2 FQNNGV. V lost 5 bases and J 9 bases, leaving 26 bases between the germline ends. This CDR3 spans 17 amino acids. The CDR3 reads CASSLTPGAITSREQFF. In DNA form, the CDR3 reads TGTGCCAGCAGCCTTACCCCCGGGGCCATCACGTCGCGTGAGCAGTTCTTC. Supplemented by reference TRBV11-2 and TRBJ2-1, the full variable domain reads EAGVAQSPRYKIIEKRQSVAFWCNPISGHATLYWYQQILGQGPKLLIQFQNNGVVDDSQLPKDRFSAERLKGVDSTLKIQPAKLEDSAVYLCASSLTPGAITSREQFFGPGTRLTVL.

This clonotype showed up many times. The chain uses TRBV5-1 and TRBJ2-2; possible D gene TRBD1, 5 bases. Germline V gene sequence: CDR1 SGHRS, CDR2 YFSETQ. Trimming left V 4 bases short and J 6 bases short, with 13 bases between. The CDR3 loop spans 14 amino acids. As DNA, the CDR3 is TGCGCCAGCAGCCCGCGACAGAAAGCCGGGGAGCTGTTTTTT. Translating it yields CASSPRQKAGELFF.

This clonotype was observed many times. The chain is built from TRBV29-1 and TRBJ2-5; TRBD2 is a possible D gene (6 bases). Trimming cost V 6 bases and J 2 bases, with 13 bases left between them. The CDR3 runs 13 residues. Germline assignment: CDR1 SQVTM and CDR2 ANQGSEA. Here the CDR3 DNA reads TGCAGCGTGCGCCAGCGGGCGCAAGAGACCCAGTACTTC. This gives the protein CSVRQRAQETQYF.

This clonotype was recorded many times. The rearrangement links TRBV12-3 or TRBV12-4 to TRBJ2-7; 11 nucleotides match TRBD1. V lost 8 bases and J lost 5; bases outside the gene matches: 5. The CDR3 runs to 13 residues. The CDR3 DNA follows: TGTGCCAGCGGCGGACAGGGGGCCCACGAGCAGTACTTC. It codes for CASGGQGAHEQYF.

In its sample, this clonotype was seen many times. The chain uses TRBV27 and TRBJ1-5; D is undetermined. This CDR3 spans 15 amino acids. V was trimmed by 5 bases and J by 5 bases, leaving 16 bases between them. Germline CDR1 reads MNHEY; CDR2 reads SMNVEV (reference sequence). Here the CDR3 reads CASSTIDGSYQPQHF. The DNA for the CDR3 is TGTGCCAGCAGTACCATCGACGGGTCTTATCAGCCCCAGCATTTT.

This clonotype was seen repeatedly, ten times or more. The rearrangement joins TRBV28 to TRBJ2-3; D unclear. V was shortened by 2 bases and J by 5 bases, with 14 bases between the two germline ends. This CDR3 contains 15 residues. From germline, CDR1 is MDHEN and CDR2 SYDVKM. CDR3 coding DNA: TGTGCCAGCAGTTTACCGGAAGGCCTTTTAGATACGCAGTATTTT. It translates to CASSLPEGLLDTQYF.

On this clonotype: This may be a read error: a much more frequent sequence differs by one nucleotide. The chain combines TRBV2 with TRBJ1-1; TRBD1 matches 9 bases. Trimming cost V 8 bases and J 4 bases; bases outside gene matches: 11. This CDR3 has 15 residues. Germline assignment: CDR1 SNHLY and CDR2 FYNNEI. The CDR3 nucleotides are TGTGCCAGCCAGACAGGGGGACCCCCAACCACTGAAGCTTTCTTT. The encoded protein is CASQTGGPPTTEAFF.

This clonotype was seen many times. J is TRBJ2-5 and V is TRBV5-1, with 10 bases lining up with TRBD1. Per germline, CDR1 SGHRS and CDR2 YFSETQ. The CDR3 covers 14 residues. V shed 4 bases, J shed 4 bases, and the junction held 4 bases outside the gene matches. CDR3 loop: CASSPGQGGETQYF. CDR3 nucleotides: TGCGCCAGCAGCCCTGGACAGGGGGGAGAGACCCAGTACTTC.

There are many counts of this clonotype. This CDR3 reads CASSFFLTDTQYF. CDR3 bases: TGTGCCAGCAGCTTCTTTCTCACAGATACGCAGTATTTT. This chain uses TRBV7-3 with TRBJ2-3; D remains unclear. CDR1 and CDR2 (germline): SGHTA, FQGTGA. V lost 3 bases to trimming and J lost 2 bases, with 6 bases between them. This CDR3 has 13 amino acids.

There are a few counts of this clonotype. This chain uses TRBV11-3 with TRBJ2-3; D unclear. Germline V gene lookup returns CDR1 SGHNT and CDR2 YENEEA. The CDR3 is made up of 15 amino acids. V was cut by 1 base and J by 1 base, with 9 bases left in between. CDR3 coding DNA: TGTGCCAGCAGCTTAGGATTTGTGGGCACAGATACGCAGTATTTT. Its protein is CASSLGFVGTDTQYF.

This clonotype showed up many times. The chain couples TRBV25-1 to TRBJ2-1; D remains ambiguous. Trimming pared 3 bases from V and 5 bases from J, leaving 8 bases between. The CDR3 loop spans 13 amino acids. From germline, CDR1 is MGHDK and CDR2 SYGVNS. CDR3: CASSDAGNNEQFF. Here the CDR3 DNA reads TGTGCCAGCAGTGATGCCGGAAACAATGAGCAGTTCTTC.

This clonotype was detected only a few times. The rearrangement joins TRBV12-3 or TRBV12-4 to TRBJ2-1; D gene unclear. The CDR3 has 13 residues. V gave up 5 bases and J gave up 7 bases, with 12 bases separating them. DNA of the CDR3: TGTGCCAGCAGTCCAACAACTAAGAATGAGCAGTTCTTC. Protein: CASSPTTKNEQFF.

The chain couples TRBV9 to TRBJ2-1, with D tentatively TRBD1 (6 bases). V was trimmed by 0 bases and J by 0 bases, leaving 10 bases between them. The CDR3 runs to 16 residues. Looked up from germline, CDR1 is SGDLS and CDR2 is YYNGEE. CDR3 region: CASSVGGRGSYNEQFF. CDR3 DNA sequence: TGTGCCAGCAGCGTAGGGGGCAGGGGCTCCTACAATGAGCAGTTCTTC.

This clonotype was counted a few times. This chain joins TRBV6-6 and TRBJ2-1; 7 positions agree with TRBD1. This CDR3 has 15 amino acids. The V gene's germline CDR1 is MNHNY and CDR2 SVGAGI (reference sequence). Unmatched junction bases numbered 10, after V lost 6 bases and J lost 5 bases. CDR3 region: CASSSFGTVDNEQFF. In nucleotides, the CDR3 is TGTGCCAGCAGCTCGTTCGGGACAGTAGACAATGAGCAGTTCTTC.

Many counts were recorded for this clonotype. CDR3 bases: TGTGCCAGCAGCTTGGGACTACTCGGGACCCAGTACTTC. The encoded protein is CASSLGLLGTQYF. V is TRBV3-1 and J is TRBJ2-5; 7 bases match TRBD2. Germline V lookup: CDR1 LGHDT, CDR2 YNNKEL (reference sequence). After removal of 5 bases from V and 7 bases from J, the junction contained 7 bases not matched to a gene. The CDR3 runs 13 residues.

This CDR3 is CASSPIGYSYNEQFF. Written as DNA, the CDR3 is TGTGCCAGCAGCCCGATCGGGTACTCCTACAATGAGCAGTTCTTC. The gene calls are TRBV11-2 and TRBJ2-1; D call uncertain. V lost 5 bases to trimming and J lost 0 bases, with 11 bases between them. The CDR3 totals 15 residues. Looked up from germline, CDR1 is SGHAT and CDR2 is FQNNGV.

Many counts were recorded for this clonotype. The V call is TRBV5-6, the J call TRBJ1-5; D uncertain. CDR1 is SGHDT, CDR2 YYEEEE, per germline. The CDR3 runs to 15 residues. The germline V and J ends were trimmed by 3 bases and 2 bases, with 12 bases remaining between them. CDR3 protein: CASSSDGGGNQPQHF. CDR3 DNA sequence: TGTGCCAGCAGCTCAGACGGTGGGGGCAATCAGCCCCAGCATTTT.

This clonotype was counted between two and nine times. The chain carries TRBV18 and TRBJ1-1, with 9 bases matching TRBD1. There are 14 residues in the CDR3. The junction had 5 bases not matched to a gene; V was cut back by 4 bases and J by 5 bases. Germline values: CDR1 KGHSH, CDR2 LQKENI. The CDR3 loop reads CASSLQGAGTEAFF. CDR3 sequence (DNA): TGTGCCAGCTCACTACAGGGGGCAGGGACTGAAGCTTTCTTT.